The clone carrying this T cell receptor (beta chain) turned up a few times. This CDR3 comprises 21 residues. Per the germline V gene, CDR1 is MGHDK and CDR2 is SYGVNS. V trimming: 7 bases; J trimming: 4 bases; junction bases outside the gene matches: 20. Each CDR3 protein is one row after TCRdb ran MiXCR on the RT-PCR reads. The data show approximately 720,000 distinct CDR3 sequences, 12% to 15% seen once. The chain recombines TRBV25-1 with TRBJ2-2, with 14 positions matching TRBD2. The receptor comes from a female donor in good health, serving as a healthy control. The sequenced sample consisted of memory CD4+ T cells from blood. This CDR3 reads CASTPLGAGGGLAGVTGELFF. The CDR3 nucleotides are TGTGCCAGCACCCCCCTGGGGGCAGGTGGGGGACTAGCGGGAGTCACCGGGGAGCTGTTTTTT. The whole variable domain, remainder taken from reference TRBV25-1 and TRBJ2-2, is EADIYQTPRYLVIGTGKKITLECSQTMGHDKMYWYQQDPGMELHLIHYSYGVNSTEKGDLSSESTVSRIRTEHFPLTLESARPSHTSQYLCASTPLGAGGGLAGVTGELFFGEGSRLTVL.